This T cell receptor (beta chain) derives from a study of T cells after yellow fever vaccination. The length of the CDR3 is 15 residues. With V trimmed by 5 bases and J by 5 bases, 6 bases remained unmatched. Germline values: CDR1 SGHNT, CDR2 YENEEA. In this sample, this clonotype turned up many times. Its antigen is still unknown. Study-level results: A weaker secondary response peaked on day 5, the primary on day 15.

5'RACE template switching generated TCR cDNA, adding a universal primer site and UMIs. TCRdb used MiXCR to reprocess the 5' RACE reads, holding one entry per CDR3 protein. The data contain 65,000 to 90,000 distinct CDR3 sequences, approximately 7.5% of them singletons. This receptor was taken from a man younger than 45 who received the YFV17D yellow fever vaccine. The chain combines TRBV11-3 with TRBJ2-1; 10 nucleotides match TRBD2. Sequencing was performed on CD8+ T cells sorted from PBMCs, taken on the day of the yellow fever booster vaccination. The CDR3 DNA reads TGTGCCAGCAGCCTGGGGACTAGCGACCACAATGAGCAGTTCTTC. Protein: CASSLGTSDHNEQFF.